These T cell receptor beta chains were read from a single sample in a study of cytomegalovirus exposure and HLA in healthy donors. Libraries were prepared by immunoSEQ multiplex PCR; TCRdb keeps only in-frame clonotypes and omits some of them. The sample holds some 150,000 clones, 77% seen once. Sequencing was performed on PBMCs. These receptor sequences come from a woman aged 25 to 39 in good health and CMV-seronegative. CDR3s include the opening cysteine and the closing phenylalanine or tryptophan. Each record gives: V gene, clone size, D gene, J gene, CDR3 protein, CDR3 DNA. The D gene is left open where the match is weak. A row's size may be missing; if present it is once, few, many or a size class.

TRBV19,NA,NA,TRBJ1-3,CASKGFSGNTIYF,TGTGCCAGTAAGGGGTTCTCTGGAAACACCATATATTTT
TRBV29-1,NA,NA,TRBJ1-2,CSVEGGHGYTF,TGCAGCGTCGAAGGTGGGCATGGCTACACCTTC
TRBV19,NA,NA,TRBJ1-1,CASTSGLSNTEAFF,TGTGCCAGTACCTCGGGACTTTCGAACACTGAAGCTTTCTTT
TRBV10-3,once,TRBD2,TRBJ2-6,CAISIAGVVGGSGANVLTF,TGTGCCATCAGTATAGCGGGAGTGGTTGGGGGCTCTGGGGCCAACGTCCTGACTTTC
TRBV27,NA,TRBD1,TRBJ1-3,CASSNLGTVSGNTIYF,TGTGCCAGCAGTAATTTAGGGACAGTTTCTGGAAACACCATATATTTT
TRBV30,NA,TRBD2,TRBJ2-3,CAWSGGGGRGSTDTQYF,TGTGCCTGGAGTGGGGGGGGCGGGAGGGGGAGCACAGATACGCAGTATTTT
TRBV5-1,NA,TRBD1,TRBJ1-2,CASSLSSIGTVYGYTF,TGCGCCAGCAGCCTTTCGTCGATCGGGACAGTCTATGGCTACACCTTC
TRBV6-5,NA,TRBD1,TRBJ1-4,CASSYRDRGEKLFF,TGTGCCAGCAGTTACCGGGACAGGGGGGAAAAACTGTTTTTT
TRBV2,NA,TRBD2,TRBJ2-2,CASSPRLAGGGGELFF,TGTGCCAGCAGTCCGAGACTAGCGGGGGGCGGCGGGGAGCTGTTTTTT
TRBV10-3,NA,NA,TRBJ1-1,CAIGTGGATEAFF,TGTGCCATCGGCACGGGGGGGGCCACTGAAGCTTTCTTT
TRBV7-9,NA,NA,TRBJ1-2,CSSSLGEYGYTF,TGTTCCAGCAGCTTAGGGGAGTATGGCTACACCTTC
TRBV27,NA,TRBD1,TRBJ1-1,CASSLQGSSTEAFF,TGTGCCAGCAGCTTACAGGGGTCAAGCACTGAAGCTTTCTTT
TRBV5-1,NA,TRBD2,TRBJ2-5,CASSWIPGLAGPKETQYF,TGCGCCAGCAGCTGGATCCCGGGACTAGCGGGGCCAAAAGAGACCCAGTACTTC
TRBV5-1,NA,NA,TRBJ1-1,CASSPTSGAEAFF,TGCGCCAGCAGCCCAACCTCAGGGGCTGAAGCTTTCTTT
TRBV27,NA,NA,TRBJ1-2,CASSLNPQGVGFGYTF,TGTGCCAGCAGTTTAAACCCACAGGGAGTGGGTTTTGGCTACACCTTC
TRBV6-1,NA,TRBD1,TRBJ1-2,CASSEAAQGAGYGYTF,TGTGCCAGCAGTGAAGCTGCACAGGGGGCAGGCTATGGCTACACCTTC
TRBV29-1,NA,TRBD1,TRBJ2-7,CSVGDRGSYEQYF,TGCAGCGTTGGGGACAGGGGATCCTACGAGCAGTACTTC
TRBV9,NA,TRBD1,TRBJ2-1,CASSGSGGDEQFF,TGTGCCAGCAGCGGATCAGGGGGTGATGAGCAGTTCTTC
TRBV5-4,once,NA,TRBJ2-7,CASSTGRPRGEQYF,TGTGCCAGCAGTACCGGTAGGCCGAGAGGGGAGCAGTACTTC
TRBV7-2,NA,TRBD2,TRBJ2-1,CASSLYRGGTNEQFF,TGTGCCAGCAGCTTATATCGGGGGGGTACCAATGAGCAGTTCTTC
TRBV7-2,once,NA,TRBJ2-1,CASSSPRGNNEQFF,TGTGCCAGCAGCTCCCCTAGGGGGAACAATGAGCAGTTCTTC
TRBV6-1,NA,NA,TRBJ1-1,CASSEGTGLAFF,TGTGCCAGCAGTGAAGGCACAGGTTTAGCTTTCTTT
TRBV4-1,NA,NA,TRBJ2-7,CASSQYPIASAAYEQYF,TGCGCCAGCAGCCAATACCCTATTGCTAGCGCCGCCTACGAGCAGTACTTC
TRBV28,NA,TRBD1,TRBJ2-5,CASRPGGGEGTQYF,TGTGCCAGCAGACCAGGGGGCGGGGAAGGGACCCAGTACTTC
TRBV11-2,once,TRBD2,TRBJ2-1,CASSSPRELAGGIYNEQFF,TGTGCCAGCAGCTCACCACGGGAACTAGCGGGAGGGATTTACAATGAGCAGTTCTTC
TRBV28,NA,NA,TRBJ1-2,CASSFEENYGYTF,TGTGCCAGCAGTTTCGAAGAGAACTATGGCTACACCTTC
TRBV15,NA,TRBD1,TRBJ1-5,CATSSLKDRGGQPQHF,TGTGCCACCAGCAGTCTTAAGGACAGGGGTGGTCAGCCCCAGCATTTT
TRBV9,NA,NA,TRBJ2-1,CASSANRNEQFF,TGTGCCAGCAGCGCAAACAGGAATGAGCAGTTCTTC
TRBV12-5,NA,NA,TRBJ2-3,CASGVGYRTDTQYF,TGTGCTAGTGGTGTCGGGTACCGCACAGATACGCAGTATTTT
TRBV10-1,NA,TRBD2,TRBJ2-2,CASSESRRGGNTGELFF,TGCGCCAGCAGTGAGTCCCGGCGGGGGGGCAACACCGGGGAGCTGTTTTTT